These 3 T cell receptor beta chains were all obtained from the same sample, sequenced in a study of T-cell reconstitution after alpha-beta-depleted transplantation in children. For TCRbeta, the library was prepared with unique molecular identifiers. A single record per CDR3 protein comes from TCRdb applying MiXCR to the PCR reads. Seen here are about 490,000 distinct CDR3 sequences, roughly a tenth observed once, and the top ten hold about 2.1%. The starting material was PBMCs, obtained before TCRalphabeta/CD19-depleted stem cell transplant. These receptors all come from a child aged 2-15 years with inherited bone marrow failure, due to receive a stem cell transplant.

This clonotype showed up many times. The V and J genes are TRBV7-6 and TRBJ2-7; tentatively, D is TRBD2 (5 bases). The V gene's germline CDR1 is SGHVS and CDR2 FNYEAQ. V was trimmed by 4 bases and J by 2 bases, leaving 15 bases between them. The CDR3 runs 15 residues. The CDR3 region is CASSSLPDYTYEQYF. CDR3 nucleotide sequence: TGTGCCAGCAGCTCCCTCCCAGACTATACCTACGAGCAGTACTTC.

The V and J genes are TRBV11-2 and TRBJ2-4; 12 positions match TRBD2. The CDR3 consists of 15 residues. The V gene's germline CDR1 is SGHAT and CDR2 FQNNGV. V trimming: 5 bases; J trimming: 5 bases; junction bases outside the gene matches: 4. CDR3 DNA sequence: TGTGCCAGCAGCCAGACTAGCGGGAGACAAAACATTCAGTACTTC. It specifies CASSQTSGRQNIQYF.

This chain uses TRBV6-5 with TRBJ2-7, with 8 nucleotides matching TRBD1. The CDR3 runs to 14 residues. J lost 7 bases, V lost 1 base, and 6 bases had no gene match. Germline V gene data show CDR1 as MNHEY and CDR2 as SVGAGI. The CDR3 DNA reads TGTGCCAGCAGTTACTTGGACAGGGTTGATGAGCAGTACTTC. Translated: CASSYLDRVDEQYF.